This section outlines one TCR beta chain sequence together with its context. The antigen is undetermined. The sample comes from a study of cytomegalovirus exposure and HLA in healthy donors. Study-level findings and limits: Common viral pathogens were later found to be apparently linked to several of the most significant clusters. Trimming of TCR beta V- and J-genes showed a link, identified in a later analysis, to a missense DCLRE1C variant.

PCR involved 60 Vbeta and 13 Jbeta primers. Method: immunoSEQ multiplex PCR; TCRdb's copy keeps in-frame clones and lacks some. This sample carries over 80,000 clones, around 74% of them seen once, and the ten largest clones take roughly 13%. Germline CDR1 and CDR2: SGDLS and YYNGEE. This CDR3 has 12 amino acids. Trimming shortened V by 2 bases and J by 4 bases, and 6 bases separated the two germline ends. The chain uses TRBV9 and TRBJ2-5, with D unresolved. Material for sequencing was PBMCs. The receptor was isolated from a woman aged 65 to 85 in good health and CMV-seropositive. The CDR3, as DNA: TGTGCCAGCAGCGTTCCTCGAGAGACCCAGTACTTC. Translated, it gives CASSVPRETQYF.